The 9 T cell receptor beta chains reported below all come from one sample, sequenced in a study of T cells in Graves' hyperthyroidism and ophthalmopathy. TCR beta CDR3 sequences were amplified from RNA transcripts. An initial round of RT-PCR targeting the TCR CDR3 relied on the HTBI primer set. Each CDR3 protein gets one entry after TCRdb re-called the multiplex PCR reads with MiXCR. The sample gives about 690,000 distinct CDR3 sequences, 17% of which show up once; around 15% is in the top ten. Material for sequencing was blood. Receptor source: a man in his fifties or sixties with Graves' hyperthyroidism.

The chain is built from TRBV11-2 and TRBJ1-4, with D unclear. This CDR3 has 13 residues. V was clipped by 5 bases and J by 6 bases, with 10 bases between them. CDR1 and CDR2 (germline): SGHAT, FQNNGV. The CDR3 region is CASSLGRDEKLFF. The CDR3 coding sequence is TGTGCCAGCAGCCTCGGGCGTGATGAAAAACTGTTTTTT.

The J gene is TRBJ1-1, the V gene TRBV4-2; D gene ambiguous. CDR1 is LGHNA and CDR2 is YNFKEQ in the germline V gene. The length of the CDR3 is 16 residues. Trimming took off 0 bases at V and 0 bases at J, with 11 bases between the two ends. The CDR3 DNA follows: TGTGCCAGCAGCCAAGACGCAGTACATTTGAACACTGAAGCTTTCTTT. Its translation is CASSQDAVHLNTEAFF.

This clonotype has a handful of counts. The rearrangement uses TRBV14 and TRBJ1-2; D is unresolved. The CDR3 is made up of 14 amino acids. Germline loops: CDR1 SGHDN, CDR2 FVKESK. Between the trimmed V and J ends, which lost 1 base and 8 bases, there was a span of 14 bases. The CDR3 nucleotides are TGTGCCAGCAGCCAAGTGGGGTACACGGGCGGCTACACCTTC. As protein: CASSQVGYTGGYTF.

This clonotype came up a few times. The gene calls are TRBV12-3 or TRBV12-4 and TRBJ2-6; 7 bases are a match to TRBD1. The CDR3 extends over 16 amino acids. Trimming removed 5 bases from V and 5 bases from J; junction bases left unmatched: 9. The DNA for the CDR3 is TGTGCCAGCAGTCACCATCGGACAGGAAGGGCCAACGTCCTGACTTTC. Translating it yields CASSHHRTGRANVLTF.

For this clonotype: The junction shows a germline mismatch at one end, possibly a read error. Here the CDR3 reads CASSPTGQGLYQSQHF. The CDR3 region has the DNA TGTGCCAGCAGTCCAACTGGACAGGGTCTCTATCAGTCCCAGCATTTT. J is TRBJ1-5 and V is TRBV6-1; 8 bases fit TRBD1. CDR3 length: 16 amino acids. Germline assignment: CDR1 MNHNS and CDR2 SASEGT.

This clonotype was seen more than once but under ten times. V gene TRBV18 combines with J gene TRBJ1-1; 9 nucleotides align to TRBD1. This CDR3 has 17 amino acids. The germline V gene has CDR1 KGHSH and CDR2 LQKENI. Trimming removed 0 bases from V and 3 bases from J; junction bases left unmatched: 8. Written as DNA, the CDR3 is TGTGCCAGCTCACCACCTTCTCGAGGGACAGGGTACACTGAAGCTTTCTTT. Its translation is CASSPPSRGTGYTEAFF.

In its sample, this clonotype was seen many times. The chain couples TRBV2 to TRBJ1-2, with D possibly matching TRBD1 (6 bases). Germline V gives CDR1 SNHLY, CDR2 FYNNEI. The germline V and J ends were trimmed by 4 bases and 5 bases, with 14 bases remaining between them. This CDR3 is built from 14 residues. CDR3 bases: TGTGCCAGCAGTGCAGGGGAGAGTCGATATGGCTACACCTTC. Its translation is CASSAGESRYGYTF.

V is TRBV5-5 and J is TRBJ2-3; the match to TRBD1 covers 10 bases. After removal of 1 base from V and 6 bases from J, the junction contained 11 bases not matched to a gene. The CDR3 spans 17 residues. Per germline, CDR1 SGHKS and CDR2 YYEKEE (reference sequence). In nucleotides, the CDR3 is TGTGCCAGCAGCTTGACGCCGACAGGGGGCTTTCAGGATACGCAGTATTTT. Protein product: CASSLTPTGGFQDTQYF.

This clonotype has ten or more counts. The rearrangement joins TRBV28 to TRBJ1-4; 8 nucleotides match TRBD1. The CDR3 extends over 16 amino acids. The V and J ends lost 2 bases and 2 bases, in that order; junction bases with no gene match: 4. Germline V gives CDR1 MDHEN, CDR2 SYDVKM. The CDR3 DNA reads as TGTGCCAGCAGTTTACAGGGGGCGCCTACTAATGAAAAACTGTTTTTT. Translating it yields CASSLQGAPTNEKLFF.